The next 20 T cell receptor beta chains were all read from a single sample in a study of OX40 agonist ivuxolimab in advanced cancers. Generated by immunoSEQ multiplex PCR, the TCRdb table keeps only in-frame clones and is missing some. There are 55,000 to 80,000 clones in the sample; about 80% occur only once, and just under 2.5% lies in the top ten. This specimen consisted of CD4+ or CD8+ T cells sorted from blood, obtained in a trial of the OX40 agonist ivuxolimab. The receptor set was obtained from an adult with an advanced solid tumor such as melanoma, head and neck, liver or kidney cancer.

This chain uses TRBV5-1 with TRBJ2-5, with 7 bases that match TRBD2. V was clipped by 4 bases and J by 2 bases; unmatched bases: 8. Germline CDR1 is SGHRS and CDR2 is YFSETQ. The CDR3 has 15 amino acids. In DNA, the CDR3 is TGCGCCAGCAGCCTGGGGTGGGGAGGGCAAGAGACCCAGTACTTC. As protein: CASSLGWGGQETQYF.

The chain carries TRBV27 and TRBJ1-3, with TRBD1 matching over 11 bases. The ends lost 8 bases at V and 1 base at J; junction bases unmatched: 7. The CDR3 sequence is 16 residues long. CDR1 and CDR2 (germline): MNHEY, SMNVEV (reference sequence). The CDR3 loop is CASSSGTGGSGNTIYF. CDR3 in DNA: TGTGCCAGCTCCTCCGGGACAGGGGGGTCTGGAAACACCATATATTTT.

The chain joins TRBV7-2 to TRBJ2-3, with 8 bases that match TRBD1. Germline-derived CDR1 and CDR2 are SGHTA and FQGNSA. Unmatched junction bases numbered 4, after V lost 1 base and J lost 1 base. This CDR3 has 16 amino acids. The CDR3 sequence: CASSLGGTGRTDTQYF. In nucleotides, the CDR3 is TGTGCCAGCAGCTTAGGGGGGACAGGCCGCACAGATACGCAGTATTTT.

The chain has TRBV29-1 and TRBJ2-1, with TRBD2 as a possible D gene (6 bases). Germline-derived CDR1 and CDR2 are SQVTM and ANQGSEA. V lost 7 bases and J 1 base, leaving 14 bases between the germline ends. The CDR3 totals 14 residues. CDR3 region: CSARIGGSYNEQFF. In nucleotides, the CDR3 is TGCAGCGCCAGAATCGGGGGTTCCTACAATGAGCAGTTCTTC.

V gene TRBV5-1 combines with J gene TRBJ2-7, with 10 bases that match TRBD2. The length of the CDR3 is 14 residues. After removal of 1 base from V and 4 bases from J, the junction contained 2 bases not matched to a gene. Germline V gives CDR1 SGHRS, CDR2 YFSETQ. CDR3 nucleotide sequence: TGCGCCAGCAGCTTGTCGGGACTAGCGTACGAGCAGTACTTC. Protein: CASSLSGLAYEQYF. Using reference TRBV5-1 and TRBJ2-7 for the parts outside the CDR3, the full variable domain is KAGVTQTPRYLIKTRGQQVTLSCSPISGHRSVSWYQQTPGQGLQFLFEYFSETQRNKGNFPGRFSGRQFSNSRSEMNVSTLELGDSALYLCASSLSGLAYEQYFGPGTRLTVT.

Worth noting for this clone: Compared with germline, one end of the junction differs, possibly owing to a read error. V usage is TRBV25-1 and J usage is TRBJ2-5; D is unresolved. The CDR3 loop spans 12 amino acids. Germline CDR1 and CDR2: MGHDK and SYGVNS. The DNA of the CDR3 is TGTGCCAGCCGTGACTTTGGGGAGACCCAGTACTTC. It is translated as CASRDFGETQYF.

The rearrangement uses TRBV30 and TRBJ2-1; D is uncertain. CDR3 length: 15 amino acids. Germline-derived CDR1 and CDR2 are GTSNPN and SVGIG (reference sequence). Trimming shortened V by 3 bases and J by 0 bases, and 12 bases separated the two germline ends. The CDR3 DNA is TGTGCCTGGAGATCCCCCAGGAGCTCCTACAATGAGCAGTTCTTC. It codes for CAWRSPRSSYNEQFF.

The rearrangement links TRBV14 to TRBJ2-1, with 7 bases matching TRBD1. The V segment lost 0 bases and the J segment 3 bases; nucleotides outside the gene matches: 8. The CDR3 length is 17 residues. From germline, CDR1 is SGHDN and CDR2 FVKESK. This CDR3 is CASSQDAETGYYNEQFF. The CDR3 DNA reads TGTGCCAGCAGCCAAGATGCGGAGACAGGGTACTACAATGAGCAGTTCTTC. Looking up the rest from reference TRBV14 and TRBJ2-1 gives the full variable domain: EAGVTQFPSHSVIEKGQTVTLRCDPISGHDNLYWYRRVMGKEIKFLLHFVKESKQDESGMPNNRFLAERTGGTYSTLKVQPAELEDSGVYFCASSQDAETGYYNEQFFGPGTRLTVL.

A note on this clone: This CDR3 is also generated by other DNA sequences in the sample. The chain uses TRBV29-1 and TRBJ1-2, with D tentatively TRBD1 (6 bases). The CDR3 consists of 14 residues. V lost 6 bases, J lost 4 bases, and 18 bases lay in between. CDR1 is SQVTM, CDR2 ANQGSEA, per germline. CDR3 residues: CSVLPGQPVYGYTF. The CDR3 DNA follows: TGCAGCGTGCTGCCGGGACAACCGGTCTATGGCTACACCTTC.

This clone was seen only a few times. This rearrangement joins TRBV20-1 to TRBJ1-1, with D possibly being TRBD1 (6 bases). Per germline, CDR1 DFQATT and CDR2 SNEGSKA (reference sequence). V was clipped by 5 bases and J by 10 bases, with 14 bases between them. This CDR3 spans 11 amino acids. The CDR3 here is CSAWTDFRAFF. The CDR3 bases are TGCAGTGCTTGGACAGATTTTCGAGCTTTCTTT.

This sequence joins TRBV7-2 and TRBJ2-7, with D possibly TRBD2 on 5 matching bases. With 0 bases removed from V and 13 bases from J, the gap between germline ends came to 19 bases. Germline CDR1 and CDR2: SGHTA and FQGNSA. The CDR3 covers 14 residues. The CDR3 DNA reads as TGTGCCAGCAGCTTAGCCTTGCCCGTTAGAGGGATATACTTC. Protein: CASSLALPVRGIYF.

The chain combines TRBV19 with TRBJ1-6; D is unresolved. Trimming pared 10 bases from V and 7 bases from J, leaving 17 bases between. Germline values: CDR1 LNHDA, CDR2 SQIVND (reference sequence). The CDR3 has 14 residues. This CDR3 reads CATSPAGPNSPLHF. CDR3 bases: TGTGCCACTTCGCCGGCGGGTCCAAATTCACCCCTCCACTTT.

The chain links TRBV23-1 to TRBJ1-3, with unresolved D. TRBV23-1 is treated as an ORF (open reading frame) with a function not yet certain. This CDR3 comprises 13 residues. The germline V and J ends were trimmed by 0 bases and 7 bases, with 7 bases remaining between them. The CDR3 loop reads CASSQSPRNTIYF. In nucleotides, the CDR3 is TGCGCCAGCAGTCAATCCCCGAGGAACACCATATATTTT.

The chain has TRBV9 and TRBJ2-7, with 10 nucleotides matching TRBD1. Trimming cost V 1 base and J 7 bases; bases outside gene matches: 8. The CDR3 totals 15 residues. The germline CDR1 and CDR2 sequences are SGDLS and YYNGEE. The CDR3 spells CASSVSGQGVAEQYF. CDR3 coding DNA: TGTGCCAGCAGCGTATCAGGACAGGGGGTGGCTGAGCAGTACTTC.

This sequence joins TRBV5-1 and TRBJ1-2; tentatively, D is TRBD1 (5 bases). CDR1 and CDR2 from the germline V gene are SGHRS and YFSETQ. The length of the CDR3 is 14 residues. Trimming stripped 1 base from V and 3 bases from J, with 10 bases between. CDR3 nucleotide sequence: TGCGCCAGCAGCTTGTATCGGGACGACTATGGCTACACCTTC. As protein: CASSLYRDDYGYTF.

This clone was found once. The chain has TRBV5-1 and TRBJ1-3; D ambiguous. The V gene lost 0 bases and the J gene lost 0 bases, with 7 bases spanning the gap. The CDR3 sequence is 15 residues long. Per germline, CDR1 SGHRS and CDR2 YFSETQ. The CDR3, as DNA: TGCGCCAGCAGCTTGGAGGCGATCTCTGGAAACACCATATATTTT. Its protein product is CASSLEAISGNTIYF.

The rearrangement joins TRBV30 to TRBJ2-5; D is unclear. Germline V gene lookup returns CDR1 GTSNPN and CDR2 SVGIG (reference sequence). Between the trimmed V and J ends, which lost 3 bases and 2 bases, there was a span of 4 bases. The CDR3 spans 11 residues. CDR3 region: CAWSRQETQYF. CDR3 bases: TGTGCCTGGAGCCGACAAGAGACCCAGTACTTC. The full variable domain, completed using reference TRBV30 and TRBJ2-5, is SQTIHQWPATLVQPVGSPLSLECTVEGTSNPNLYWYRQAAGRGLQLLFYSVGIGQISSEVPQNLSASRPQDRQFILSSKKLLLSDSGFYLCAWSRQETQYFGPGTRLLVL.

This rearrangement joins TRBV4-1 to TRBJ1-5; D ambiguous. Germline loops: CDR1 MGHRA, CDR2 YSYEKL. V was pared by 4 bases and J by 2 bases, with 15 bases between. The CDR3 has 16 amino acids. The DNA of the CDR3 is TGCGCCAGCAGCCCCCATTCCGGTAATGGCAATCAGCCCCAGCATTTT. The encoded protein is CASSPHSGNGNQPQHF.

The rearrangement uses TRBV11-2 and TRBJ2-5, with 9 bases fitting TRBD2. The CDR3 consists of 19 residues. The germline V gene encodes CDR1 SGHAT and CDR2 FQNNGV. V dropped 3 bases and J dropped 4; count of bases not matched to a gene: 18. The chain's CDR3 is CASSLGRLAVPTEGETQYF. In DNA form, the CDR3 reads TGTGCCAGCAGCTTGGGAAGACTAGCGGTCCCAACGGAGGGAGAGACCCAGTACTTC.

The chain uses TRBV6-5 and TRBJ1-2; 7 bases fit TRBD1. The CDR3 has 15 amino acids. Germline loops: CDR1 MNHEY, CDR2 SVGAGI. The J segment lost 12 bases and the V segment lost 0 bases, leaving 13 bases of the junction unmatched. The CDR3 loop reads CASSYSKQGKTRDTF. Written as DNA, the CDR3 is TGTGCCAGCAGTTACTCGAAACAGGGGAAAACGAGAGACACCTTC.